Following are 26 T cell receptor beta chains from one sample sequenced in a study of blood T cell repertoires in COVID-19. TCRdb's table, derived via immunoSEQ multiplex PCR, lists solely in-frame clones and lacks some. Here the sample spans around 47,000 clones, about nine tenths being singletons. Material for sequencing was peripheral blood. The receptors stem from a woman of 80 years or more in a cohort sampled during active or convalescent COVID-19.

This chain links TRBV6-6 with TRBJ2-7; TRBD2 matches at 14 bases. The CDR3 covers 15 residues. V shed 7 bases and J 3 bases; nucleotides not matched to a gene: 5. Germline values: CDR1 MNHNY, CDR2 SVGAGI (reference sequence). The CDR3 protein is CASIAGLAGGYEQYF. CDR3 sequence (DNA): TGTGCCAGCATTGCAGGACTAGCGGGGGGCTACGAGCAGTACTTC.

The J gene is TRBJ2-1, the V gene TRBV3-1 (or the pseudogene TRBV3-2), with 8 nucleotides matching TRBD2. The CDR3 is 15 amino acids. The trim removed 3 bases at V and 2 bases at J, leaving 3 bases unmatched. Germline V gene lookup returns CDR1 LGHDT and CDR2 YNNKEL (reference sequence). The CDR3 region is CASSQGLGPYNEQFF. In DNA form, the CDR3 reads TGTGCCAGCAGCCAGGGACTAGGGCCCTACAATGAGCAGTTCTTC.

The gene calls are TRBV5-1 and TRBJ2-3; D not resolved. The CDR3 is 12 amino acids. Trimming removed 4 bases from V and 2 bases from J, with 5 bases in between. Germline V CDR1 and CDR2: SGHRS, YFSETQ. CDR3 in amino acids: CASSLYTDTQYF. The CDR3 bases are TGCGCCAGCAGCCTGTACACAGATACGCAGTATTTT.

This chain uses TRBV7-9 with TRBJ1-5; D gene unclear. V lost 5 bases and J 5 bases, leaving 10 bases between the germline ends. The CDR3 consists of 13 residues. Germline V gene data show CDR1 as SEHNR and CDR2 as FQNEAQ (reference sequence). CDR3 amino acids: CASSPNRDQPQHF. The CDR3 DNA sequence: TGTGCCAGCAGCCCCAATCGGGATCAGCCCCAGCATTTT. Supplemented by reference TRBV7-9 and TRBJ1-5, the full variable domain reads DTGVSQNPRHKITKRGQNVTFRCDPISEHNRLYWYRQTLGQGPEFLTYFQNEAQLEKSRLLSDRFSAERPKGSFSTLEIQRTEQGDSAMYLCASSPNRDQPQHFGDGTRLSIL.

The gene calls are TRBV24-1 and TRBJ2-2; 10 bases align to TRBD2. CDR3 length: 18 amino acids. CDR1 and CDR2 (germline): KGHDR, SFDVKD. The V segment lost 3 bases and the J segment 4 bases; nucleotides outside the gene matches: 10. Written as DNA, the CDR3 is TGTGCCACCAGTGATCCGGCGGGCCTAGCGGGAGCCACCGGGGAGCTGTTTTTT. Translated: CATSDPAGLAGATGELFF.

CDR3 DNA: TGTGCCAGCAGTCCCAATAACTATGGCTACACCTTC. It specifies CASSPNNYGYTF. The chain employs TRBV6-5 and TRBJ1-2, with D uncertain. Trimming shortened V by 5 bases and J by 1 base, and 5 bases separated the two germline ends. This CDR3 is 12 amino acids long. The germline V gene encodes CDR1 MNHEY and CDR2 SVGAGI.

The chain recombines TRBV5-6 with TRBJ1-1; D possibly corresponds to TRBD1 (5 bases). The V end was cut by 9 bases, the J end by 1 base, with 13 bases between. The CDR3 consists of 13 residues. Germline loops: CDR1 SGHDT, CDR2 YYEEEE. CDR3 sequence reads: CANKQGENTEAFF. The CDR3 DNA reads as TGTGCCAACAAACAAGGGGAGAACACTGAAGCTTTCTTT.

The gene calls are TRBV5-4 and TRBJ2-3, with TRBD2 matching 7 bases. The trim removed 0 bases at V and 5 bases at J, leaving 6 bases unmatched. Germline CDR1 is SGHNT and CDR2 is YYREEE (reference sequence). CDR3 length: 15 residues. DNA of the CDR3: TGTGCCAGCAGCTTGGCCGCGGGAGAGGTAGATACGCAGTATTTT. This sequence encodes CASSLAAGEVDTQYF.

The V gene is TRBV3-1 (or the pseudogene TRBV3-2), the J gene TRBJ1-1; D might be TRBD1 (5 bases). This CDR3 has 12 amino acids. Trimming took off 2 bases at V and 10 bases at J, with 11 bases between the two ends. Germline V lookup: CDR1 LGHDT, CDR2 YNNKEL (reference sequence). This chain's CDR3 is CASSQFNQGAFF. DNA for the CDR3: TGTGCCAGCAGCCAATTCAACCAGGGAGCTTTCTTT.

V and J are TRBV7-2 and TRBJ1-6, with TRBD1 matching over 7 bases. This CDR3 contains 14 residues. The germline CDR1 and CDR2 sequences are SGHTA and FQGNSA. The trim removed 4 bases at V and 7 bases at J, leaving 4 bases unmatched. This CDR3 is CASSSRTGNSPLHF. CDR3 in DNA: TGTGCCAGCAGCTCACGGACAGGAAATTCACCCCTCCACTTT.

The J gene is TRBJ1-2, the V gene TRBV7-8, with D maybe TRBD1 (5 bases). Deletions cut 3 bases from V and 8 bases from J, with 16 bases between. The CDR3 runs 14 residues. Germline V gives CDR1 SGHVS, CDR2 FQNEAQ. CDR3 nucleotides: TGTGCCAGCAGCTTTCAGGGTAACTATGGAGGCTACACCTTC. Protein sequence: CASSFQGNYGGYTF.

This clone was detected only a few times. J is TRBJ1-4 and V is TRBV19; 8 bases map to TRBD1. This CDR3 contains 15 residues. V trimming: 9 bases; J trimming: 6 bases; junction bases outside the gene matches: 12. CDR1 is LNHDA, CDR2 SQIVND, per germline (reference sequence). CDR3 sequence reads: CARGQAFGIDEKLFF. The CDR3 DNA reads TGTGCCAGGGGACAGGCCTTCGGGATTGATGAAAAACTGTTTTTT.

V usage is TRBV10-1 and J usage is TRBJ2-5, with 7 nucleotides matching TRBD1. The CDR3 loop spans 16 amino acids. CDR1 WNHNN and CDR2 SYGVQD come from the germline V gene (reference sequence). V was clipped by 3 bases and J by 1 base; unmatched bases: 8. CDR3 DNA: TGCGCCAGCAGTGACGGACAGGTGGCCGGCCAAGAGACCCAGTACTTC. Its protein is CASSDGQVAGQETQYF.

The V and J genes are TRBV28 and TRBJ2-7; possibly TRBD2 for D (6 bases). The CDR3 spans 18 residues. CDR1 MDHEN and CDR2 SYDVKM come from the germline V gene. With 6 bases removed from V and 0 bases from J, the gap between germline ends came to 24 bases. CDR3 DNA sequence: TGTGCCAGCAGGGTCCCCCTATTAGCGGCCCAGAGCTCCTACGAGCAGTACTTC. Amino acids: CASRVPLLAAQSSYEQYF.

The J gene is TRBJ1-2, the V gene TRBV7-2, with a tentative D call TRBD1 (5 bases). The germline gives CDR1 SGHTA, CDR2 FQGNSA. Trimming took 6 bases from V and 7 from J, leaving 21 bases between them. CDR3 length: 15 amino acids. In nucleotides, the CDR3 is TGTGCCAGCAGTCCATCCCGGCAGGGAATAGGTGGCTACACCTTC. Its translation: CASSPSRQGIGGYTF.

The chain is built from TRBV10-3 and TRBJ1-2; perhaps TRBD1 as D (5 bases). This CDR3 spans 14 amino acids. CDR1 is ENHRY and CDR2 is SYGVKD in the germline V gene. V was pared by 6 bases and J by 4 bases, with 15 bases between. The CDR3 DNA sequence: TGTGCCATCAGCCCGGCGGGGGGACCCTATGGCTACACCTTC. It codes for CAISPAGGPYGYTF.

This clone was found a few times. The CDR3 region is CASSWGGSYGYTF. The CDR3 coding sequence is TGTGCCAGCAGTTGGGGGGGAAGCTATGGCTACACCTTC. J is TRBJ1-2 and V is TRBV28; D possibly corresponds to TRBD1 (5 bases). V was shortened by 4 bases and J by 4 bases, with 10 bases between the two germline ends. This CDR3 has 13 residues. CDR1 and CDR2 (germline): MDHEN, SYDVKM.

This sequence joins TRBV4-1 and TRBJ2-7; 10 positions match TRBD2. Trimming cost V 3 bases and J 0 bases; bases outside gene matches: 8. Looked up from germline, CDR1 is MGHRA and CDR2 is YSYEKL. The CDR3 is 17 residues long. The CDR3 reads CASSHIAGGASSYEQYF. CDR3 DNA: TGCGCCAGCAGCCACATAGCGGGGGGAGCTAGCTCCTACGAGCAGTACTTC.

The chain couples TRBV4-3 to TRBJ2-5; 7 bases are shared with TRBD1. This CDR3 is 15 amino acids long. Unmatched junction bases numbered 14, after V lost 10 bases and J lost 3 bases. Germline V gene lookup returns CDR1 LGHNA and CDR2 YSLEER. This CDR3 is CATKPGTEKEETQYF. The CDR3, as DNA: TGCGCCACAAAGCCCGGGACAGAAAAAGAAGAGACCCAGTACTTC.

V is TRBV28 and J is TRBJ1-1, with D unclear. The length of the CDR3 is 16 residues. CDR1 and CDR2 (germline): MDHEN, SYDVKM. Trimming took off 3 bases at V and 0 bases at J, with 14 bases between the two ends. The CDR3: CASSFSRARMNTEAFF. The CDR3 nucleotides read TGTGCCAGCAGTTTTAGCCGCGCTCGAATGAACACTGAAGCTTTCTTT.

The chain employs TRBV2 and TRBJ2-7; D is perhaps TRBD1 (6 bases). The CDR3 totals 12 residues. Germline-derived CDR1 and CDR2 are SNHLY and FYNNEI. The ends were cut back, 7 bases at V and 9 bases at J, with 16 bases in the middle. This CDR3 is CASTADSSRQYF. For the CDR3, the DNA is TGTGCCAGCACCGCGGACAGTTCCCGGCAGTACTTC.

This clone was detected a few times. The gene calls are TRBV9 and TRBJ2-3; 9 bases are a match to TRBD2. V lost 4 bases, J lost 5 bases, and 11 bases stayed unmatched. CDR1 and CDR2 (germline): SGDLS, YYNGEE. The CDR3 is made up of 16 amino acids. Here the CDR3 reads CASSPRPGREGDTQYF. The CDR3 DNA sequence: TGTGCCAGCAGCCCACGACCGGGGCGGGAGGGAGATACGCAGTATTTT.

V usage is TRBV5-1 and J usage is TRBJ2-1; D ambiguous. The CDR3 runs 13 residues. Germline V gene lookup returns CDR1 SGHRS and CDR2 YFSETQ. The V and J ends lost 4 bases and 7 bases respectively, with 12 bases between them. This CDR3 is CASSPAPGNEQFF. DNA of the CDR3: TGCGCCAGCAGCCCCGCCCCCGGTAATGAGCAGTTCTTC.

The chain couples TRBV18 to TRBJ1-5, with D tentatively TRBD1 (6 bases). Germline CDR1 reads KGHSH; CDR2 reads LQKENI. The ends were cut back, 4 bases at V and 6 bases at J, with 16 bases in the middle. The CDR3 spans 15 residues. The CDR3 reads CASSLKVGASQPQHF. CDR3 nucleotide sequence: TGTGCCAGCTCACTTAAAGTGGGGGCTAGTCAGCCCCAGCATTTT.

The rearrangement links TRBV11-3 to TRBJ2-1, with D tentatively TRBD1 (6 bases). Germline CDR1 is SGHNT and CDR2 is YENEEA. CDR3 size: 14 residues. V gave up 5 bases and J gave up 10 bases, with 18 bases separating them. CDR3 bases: TGTGCCAGCAGCGTACTGTCTGGGGGCACGGAGCAGTTCTTC. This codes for CASSVLSGGTEQFF.

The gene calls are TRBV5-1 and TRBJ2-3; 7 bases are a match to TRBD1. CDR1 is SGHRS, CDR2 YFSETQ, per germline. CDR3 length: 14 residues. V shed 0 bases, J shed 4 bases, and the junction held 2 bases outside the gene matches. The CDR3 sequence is CASSLGQGADTQYF. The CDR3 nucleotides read TGCGCCAGCAGCTTGGGGCAGGGGGCAGATACGCAGTATTTT. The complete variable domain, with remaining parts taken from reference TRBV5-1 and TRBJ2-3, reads KAGVTQTPRYLIKTRGQQVTLSCSPISGHRSVSWYQQTPGQGLQFLFEYFSETQRNKGNFPGRFSGRQFSNSRSEMNVSTLELGDSALYLCASSLGQGADTQYFGPGTRLTVL.